This T cell receptor beta chain stems from a study of beta chain features in type 1 diabetes. Broader study findings: Among patients with Type 1 diabetes, TCRB CDR3s were moderately but significantly shorter in every one of the four CD4+ subsets. Fewer junction insertions and more nucleotide deletions appeared in type 1 diabetes patients. Naive, central memory and Treg TCRB repertoires appeared more alike in patients than in healthy donors.

The authors reverse transcribed all of the isolated RNA, so sequencing captured expressed TCRB transcripts. The method was immunoSEQ multiplex PCR; TCRdb's version includes in-frame clones alone and lacks a portion of them. The sample holds hundreds of thousands of clones, about 9.3% seen once. For this clone: Its matching antigen is unknown.

The sequence was collected from a young woman in good health. The sequencing input was naive CD4+ T cells from blood.

The CDR3 here is CASSYAGANTGELFF. CDR3 DNA sequence: TGTGCCAGCAGCTATGCGGGAGCGAACACCGGGGAGCTGTTTTTT. The chain uses TRBV7-3 and TRBJ2-2; 7 nucleotides align to TRBD2. J gave up 0 bases and V 4 bases, and 2 bases lay outside the gene matches. The CDR3 contains 15 residues. The germline V gene has CDR1 SGHTA and CDR2 FQGTGA.